The sample holds one count of the clone carrying this TCR beta chain. Antigen specificity is unknown. Time point described: blood 4 weeks post-SBRT, at nephrectomy. Noted treatment: 15 Gy SBRT to primary tumor, nephrectomy 4 weeks later. Nephrectomy followed 15 Gy stereotactic body radiation by 4 weeks. Clear cell pathology was present in this patient's renal cell carcinoma. The source of the sample is a study of radiation and T cells in renal cell carcinoma. Broader study findings: From baseline, blood top tumor clonotypes peaked at 2 weeks post-radiation.

TCRdb keeps only in-frame clones here, not all; method: immunoSEQ multiplex PCR. The data show about 140,000 clones, roughly 90% seen once. Germline V lookup: CDR1 LNHDA, CDR2 SQIVND (reference sequence). Trimming took off 6 bases at V and 0 bases at J, with 17 bases between the two ends. CDR3 size: 16 residues. The receptor's source is a woman in her fifties or sixties with renal cell carcinoma. The material was blood, obtained from a patient whose treatment included radiotherapy and nephrectomy. The V and J genes are TRBV19 and TRBJ1-2, with no clear D. Written as DNA, the CDR3 is TGTGCCAGTAGCCTAGTAGACGCGACAACTAACTATGGCTACACCTTC. It is translated as CASSLVDATTNYGYTF. Full variable domain (rest looked up from reference TRBV19 and TRBJ1-2): DGGITQSPKYLFRKEGQNVTLSCEQNLNHDAMYWYRQDPGQGLRLIYYSQIVNDFQKGDIAEGYSVSREKKESFPLTVTSAQKNPTAFYLCASSLVDATTNYGYTFGSGTRLTVV.